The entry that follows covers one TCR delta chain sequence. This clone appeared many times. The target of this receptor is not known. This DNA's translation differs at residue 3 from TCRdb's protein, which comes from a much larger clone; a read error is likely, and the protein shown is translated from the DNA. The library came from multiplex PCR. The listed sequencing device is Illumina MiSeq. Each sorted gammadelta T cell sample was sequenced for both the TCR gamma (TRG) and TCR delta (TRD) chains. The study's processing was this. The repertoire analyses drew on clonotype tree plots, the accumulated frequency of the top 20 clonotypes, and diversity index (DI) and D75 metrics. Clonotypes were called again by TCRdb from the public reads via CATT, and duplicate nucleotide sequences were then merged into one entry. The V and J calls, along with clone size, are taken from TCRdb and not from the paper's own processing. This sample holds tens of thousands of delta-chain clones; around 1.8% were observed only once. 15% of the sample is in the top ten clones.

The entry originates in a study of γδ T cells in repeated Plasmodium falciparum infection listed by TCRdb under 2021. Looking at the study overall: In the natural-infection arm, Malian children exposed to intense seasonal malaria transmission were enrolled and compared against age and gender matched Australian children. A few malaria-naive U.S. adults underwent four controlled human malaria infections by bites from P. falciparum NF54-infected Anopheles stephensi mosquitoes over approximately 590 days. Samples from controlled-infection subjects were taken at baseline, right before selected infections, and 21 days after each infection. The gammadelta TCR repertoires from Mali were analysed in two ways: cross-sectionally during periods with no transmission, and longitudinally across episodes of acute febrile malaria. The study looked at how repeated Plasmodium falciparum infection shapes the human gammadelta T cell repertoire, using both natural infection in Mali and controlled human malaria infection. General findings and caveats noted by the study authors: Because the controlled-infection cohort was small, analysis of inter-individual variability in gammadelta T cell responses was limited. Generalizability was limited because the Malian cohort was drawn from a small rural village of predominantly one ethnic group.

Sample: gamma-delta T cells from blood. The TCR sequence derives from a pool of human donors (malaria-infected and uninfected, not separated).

The CDR3 here reads CAFGSPFSDKLIF. The DNA sequence reads TGTGCTTTTGGGTCCCCCTTCTCCGATAAACTCATCTTT. The sequence joins TRDV1 to TRDJ1, with TRDD2 as a weak D call on 5 bases. According to the germline V gene, CDR1 reads TSWWSYY and CDR2 reads QGS. The CDR3 measures 13 amino acids from cysteine to phenylalanine. Here the CDR3 DNA is all that survives: 39 bases in frame from base 1.